The clone carrying this T cell receptor (beta chain) turned up a few times. The data were obtained in a study of T-cell memory formation after mild COVID-19. The germline V gene encodes CDR1 LGHDT and CDR2 YNNKEL (reference sequence). The ends were cut back, 0 bases at V and 3 bases at J, with 8 bases in the middle. The CDR3 extends over 15 amino acids. TCRdb re-called the 5' RACE reads with MiXCR, one entry per CDR3 protein. This table has roughly 47,000 distinct CDR3 sequences, approximately 7.6% appearing once. The origin of this receptor is a man aged 18 to 30 who had mild COVID-19 (a few samples of this study predate the infection). Cell type and time point are not known. Sequenced: PBMCs or a T cell subset sorted from them (not recorded which). The chain joins TRBV3-1 to TRBJ2-2; D is undetermined. The CDR3 DNA follows: TGTGCCAGCAGCCAAGATTGGTGGGACACCGGGGAGCTGTTTTTT. Amino acid sequence: CASSQDWWDTGELFF.